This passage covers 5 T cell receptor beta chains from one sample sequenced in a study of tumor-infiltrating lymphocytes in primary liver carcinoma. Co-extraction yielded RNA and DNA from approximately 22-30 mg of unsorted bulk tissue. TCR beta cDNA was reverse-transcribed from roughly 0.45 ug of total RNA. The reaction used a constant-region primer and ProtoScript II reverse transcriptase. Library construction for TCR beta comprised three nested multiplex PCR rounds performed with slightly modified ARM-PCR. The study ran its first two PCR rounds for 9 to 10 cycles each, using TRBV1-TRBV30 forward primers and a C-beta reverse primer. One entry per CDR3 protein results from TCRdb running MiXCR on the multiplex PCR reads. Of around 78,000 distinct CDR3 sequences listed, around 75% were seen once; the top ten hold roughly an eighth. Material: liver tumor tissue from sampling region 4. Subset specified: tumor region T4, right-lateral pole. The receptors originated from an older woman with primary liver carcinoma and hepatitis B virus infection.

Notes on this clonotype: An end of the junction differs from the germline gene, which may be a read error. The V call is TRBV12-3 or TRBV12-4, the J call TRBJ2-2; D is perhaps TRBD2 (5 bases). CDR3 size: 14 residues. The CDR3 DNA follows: TGTGCCAGCAGCGACTTTCGGAACACCGGGGAACTGTTTTTT. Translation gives CASSDFRNTGELFF.

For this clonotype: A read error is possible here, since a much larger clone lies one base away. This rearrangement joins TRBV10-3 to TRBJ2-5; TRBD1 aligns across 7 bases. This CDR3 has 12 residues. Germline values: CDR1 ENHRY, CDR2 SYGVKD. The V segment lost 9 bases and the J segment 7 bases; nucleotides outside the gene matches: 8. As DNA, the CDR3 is TGTGCCATACAAGGGGGCGGCGTGACCCAGTACTTC. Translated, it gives CAIQGGGVTQYF.

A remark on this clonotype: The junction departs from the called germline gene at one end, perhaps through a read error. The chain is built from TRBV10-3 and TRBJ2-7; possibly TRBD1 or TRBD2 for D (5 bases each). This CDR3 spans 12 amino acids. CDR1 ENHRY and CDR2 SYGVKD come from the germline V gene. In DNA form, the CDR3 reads TGTGCCACCTGGACTGGGGCCTACGAGCGGTACTTC. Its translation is CATWTGAYERYF.

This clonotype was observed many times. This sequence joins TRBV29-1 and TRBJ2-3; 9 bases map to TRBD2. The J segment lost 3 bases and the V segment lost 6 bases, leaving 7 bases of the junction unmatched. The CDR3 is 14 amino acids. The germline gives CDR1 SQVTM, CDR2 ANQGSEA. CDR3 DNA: TGCAGCGTCAGTAGCGGGAGAAGTACAGATACGCAGTATTTT. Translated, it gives CSVSSGRSTDTQYF.

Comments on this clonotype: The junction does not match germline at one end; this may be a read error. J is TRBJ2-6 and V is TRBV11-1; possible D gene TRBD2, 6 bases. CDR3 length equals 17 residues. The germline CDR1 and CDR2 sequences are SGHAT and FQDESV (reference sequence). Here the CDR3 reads CGSSARIGTPGVNVLTF. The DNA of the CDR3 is TGTGGCAGCAGCGCCAGGATAGGGACTCCTGGGGTCAACGTCCTGACTTTC.